The 12 T cell receptor beta chains reported below all come from one sample, sequenced in a study of T cells after yellow fever vaccination. TCRdb fed the 5' RACE reads into MiXCR, producing one record per CDR3 protein. The repertoire includes around 600,000 distinct CDR3 sequences, around 12% of them detected once, and 14% to 15% sits in the top ten. Sequences were derived from PBMCs, sampled on the day of the yellow fever booster vaccination. Source of these receptors: a man aged 30 to 39 who received the YFV17D yellow fever vaccine.

This clonotype was detected only a few times. V gene TRBV20-1 combines with J gene TRBJ2-1, with 8 bases matching TRBD1. The CDR3 totals 17 residues. CDR1 and CDR2 from the germline V gene are DFQATT and SNEGSKA (reference sequence). Germline trimming cut 2 bases from V and 0 bases from J; bases unmatched to any gene: 9. The CDR3 nucleotides are TGCAGTGCTAGACTTAGGACAGGGCCAAGCTCCTACAATGAGCAGTTCTTC. It translates to CSARLRTGPSSYNEQFF.

The sample holds a few counts of this clonotype. The chain carries TRBV20-1 and TRBJ2-7; D call uncertain. CDR1 is DFQATT, CDR2 SNEGSKA, per germline (reference sequence). The germline V and J ends were trimmed by 0 bases and 2 bases, with 11 bases remaining between them. The CDR3 length is 14 residues. Here the CDR3 reads CSAREFRGTYEQYF. The DNA of the CDR3 is TGCAGTGCTAGAGAGTTTCGCGGTACCTACGAGCAGTACTTC.

V is TRBV12-3 or TRBV12-4 and J is TRBJ1-2; maybe TRBD1 (6 bases). The CDR3 contains 13 residues. Trimming stripped 5 bases from V and 5 bases from J, with 12 bases between. The chain's CDR3 is CASSQGQLYGYTF. CDR3 DNA: TGTGCCAGCAGTCAAGGACAGTTATATGGCTACACCTTC.

This clonotype turned up a few times. V is TRBV15 and J is TRBJ2-2; D gene ambiguous. Trimming left V 1 base short and J 6 bases short, with 3 bases between. The CDR3 covers 12 residues. Germline CDR1 reads LNHNV; CDR2 reads YYDKDF (reference sequence). CDR3 sequence (DNA): TGTGCCACCAGCAGAGCCTCCGGGGAGCTGTTTTTT. Its translation is CATSRASGELFF.

V usage is TRBV10-1 and J usage is TRBJ2-1; D gene ambiguous. CDR1 and CDR2 from the germline V gene are WNHNN and SYGVQD (reference sequence). This CDR3 is built from 12 residues. V lost 0 bases to trimming and J lost 12 bases, with 9 bases between them. CDR3 region: CASSESTRGQFF. The CDR3 nucleotides read TGCGCCAGCAGTGAGTCGACGCGCGGGCAGTTCTTC.

The chain couples TRBV20-1 to TRBJ2-1, with D uncertain. Trimming left V 6 bases short and J 7 bases short, with 10 bases between. There are 11 residues in the CDR3. Germline V CDR1 and CDR2: DFQATT, SNEGSKA (reference sequence). The CDR3 sequence is CSANRNNEQFF. The CDR3 bases are TGCAGTGCCAACCGGAATAATGAGCAGTTCTTC.

This clonotype has more than one count but fewer than ten. The rearrangement uses TRBV5-6 and TRBJ1-1, with a tentative D call TRBD1 (6 bases). The CDR3 covers 12 residues. V was trimmed by 6 bases and J by 7 bases, leaving 13 bases between them. CDR1 and CDR2 (germline): SGHDT, YYEEEE. The CDR3 protein is CASTLGGFEAFF. Written as DNA, the CDR3 is TGTGCCAGCACCCTGGGGGGCTTTGAAGCTTTCTTT.

This clonotype was observed a handful of times. V is TRBV9 and J is TRBJ1-2; no reliable D call. With 4 bases removed from V and 8 bases from J, the gap between germline ends came to 15 bases. This CDR3 region has 13 residues. The germline V gene encodes CDR1 SGDLS and CDR2 YYNGEE. The CDR3 DNA reads as TGTGCCAGCAGCCCCGGAGGCCTGGAGGGCTACACCTTC. Translating it yields CASSPGGLEGYTF. Supplemented by reference TRBV9 and TRBJ1-2, the full variable domain reads DSGVTQTPKHLITATGQRVTLRCSPRSGDLSVYWYQQSLDQGLQFLIQYYNGEERAKGNILERFSAQQFPDLHSELNLSSLELGDSALYFCASSPGGLEGYTFGSGTRLTVV.

V and J are TRBV29-1 and TRBJ2-5; D unclear. CDR1 SQVTM and CDR2 ANQGSEA come from the germline V gene. V was clipped by 6 bases and J by 10 bases, with 18 bases between them. The CDR3 sequence is 12 residues long. This CDR3 is CSVAGPSVNQYF. The CDR3 DNA follows: TGCAGCGTAGCCGGGCCCAGTGTAAACCAGTACTTC. Based on the CDR3 plus reference TRBV29-1 and TRBJ2-5, the full variable domain is SAVISQKPSRDICQRGTSLTIQCQVDSQVTMMFWYRQQPGQSLTLIATANQGSEATYESGFVIDKFPISRPNLTFSTLTVSNMSPEDSSIYLCSVAGPSVNQYFGPGTRLLVL.

V and J are TRBV4-3 and TRBJ2-7, with D maybe TRBD1 (5 bases). Deletions cut 0 bases from V and 3 bases from J, with 12 bases between. Germline loops: CDR1 LGHNA, CDR2 YSLEER. This CDR3 comprises 15 residues. CDR3 nucleotide sequence: TGCGCCAGCAGCCAAGAGAAGGCCCAGGGCTACGAGCAGTACTTC. Protein: CASSQEKAQGYEQYF.

The DNA for the CDR3 is TGTGCCAGCTCACCGGCCGCCGGACAGGGGAGGACCTACGAGCAGTACTTC. This codes for CASSPAAGQGRTYEQYF. The J gene is TRBJ2-7, the V gene TRBV18; 9 bases are shared with TRBD1. The CDR3 spans 17 residues. Per the germline V gene, CDR1 is KGHSH and CDR2 is LQKENI. V lost 3 bases, J lost 2 bases, and 11 bases stayed unmatched.

The V call is TRBV20-1, the J call TRBJ2-1, with TRBD2 matching 12 bases. The CDR3 loop spans 14 amino acids. Germline CDR1 is DFQATT and CDR2 is SNEGSKA (reference sequence). Trimming took 6 bases from V and 4 from J; bases not matched to a gene: 4. CDR3 sequence (DNA): TGCAGTGCCAGACTAGCGGGAGCTTACAATGAGCAGTTCTTC. It translates to CSARLAGAYNEQFF.